The present T cell receptor beta chain was sequenced within a study of control samples from healthy donors and cancer patients. The repertoire was sequenced with immunoSEQ multiplex PCR; TCRdb's copy has only in-frame clones and lacks some. The data hold some 190,000 clones, with about 89% observed a single time. The J segment lost 2 bases and the V segment lost 0 bases, leaving 11 bases of the junction unmatched. The CDR3 consists of 17 residues. Germline V gene sequence: CDR1 SGDLS, CDR2 YYNGEE. Sequencing input: blood. This receptor was obtained from a man aged 25-45 years in good health. This sequence joins TRBV9 and TRBJ2-7, with TRBD1 identical over 7 bases. CDR3 in DNA: TGTGCCAGCAGCGTAGGGGACAGCCGATTTACCACCTACGAGCAGTACTTC. Protein product: CASSVGDSRFTTYEQYF.